These 9 T cell receptor beta chains were sequenced from one sample in a study of radiotherapy plus CTLA-4 blockade in lung cancer. Here immunoSEQ multiplex PCR was the method, and the copy in TCRdb shows in-frame clones only, minus some. The table records tens of thousands of clones, around 84% of them present only once. The specimen comprised peripheral blood, sampled from a patient treated with radiotherapy plus ipilimumab. The receptors originated from a human donor with non-small cell lung cancer who had stable disease on radiotherapy plus ipilimumab.

The genes are TRBV7-3 and TRBJ1-1, with 7 bases lining up with TRBD1. Per the germline V gene, CDR1 is SGHTA and CDR2 is FQGTGA. CDR3 length: 16 residues. V was clipped by 4 bases and J by 1 base; unmatched bases: 9. The CDR3 loop is CASSSGGGIGNTEAFF. Written as DNA, the CDR3 is TGTGCCAGCAGCTCCGGAGGGGGCATTGGGAACACTGAAGCTTTCTTT.

The chain employs TRBV9 and TRBJ2-7, with D possibly being TRBD2 (6 bases). CDR1 and CDR2 (germline): SGDLS, YYNGEE. Trimming left V 0 bases short and J 8 bases short, with 12 bases between. There are 13 residues in the CDR3. The CDR3 DNA follows: TGTGCCAGCAGCGTAGGGCAGGAGGGCCAGCAGTACTTC. This encodes CASSVGQEGQQYF.

V gene TRBV5-4 combines with J gene TRBJ2-1; 7 bases align to TRBD1. The CDR3 totals 16 residues. Looked up from germline, CDR1 is SGHNT and CDR2 is YYREEE (reference sequence). V lost 4 bases and J lost 4; bases outside the gene matches: 11. The chain's CDR3 is CASSAQGVATYNEQFF. CDR3 coding DNA: TGTGCCAGCAGCGCTCAGGGGGTAGCGACATACAATGAGCAGTTCTTC.

This clone has more than one count but fewer than ten. The V call is TRBV19, the J call TRBJ1-2; D unclear. The CDR3 is made up of 15 amino acids. Trimming removed 4 bases from V and 5 bases from J, with 17 bases in between. Germline CDR1 LNHDA, CDR2 SQIVND (reference sequence). CDR3 nucleotides: TGTGCCAGTAGTACGACAACTGGAACAGTTTATGGCTACACCTTC. It yields the protein CASSTTTGTVYGYTF.

V is TRBV7-2 and J is TRBJ2-5, with D possibly TRBD1 on 5 matching bases. The CDR3 contains 13 residues. Trimming cost V 5 bases and J 2 bases, with 9 bases left between them. Germline V CDR1 and CDR2: SGHTA, FQGNSA. CDR3 residues: CASSQGRQETQYF. Written as DNA, the CDR3 is TGTGCCAGCAGCCAGGGTCGGCAAGAGACCCAGTACTTC.

The chain employs TRBV19 and TRBJ2-7; D is undetermined. The CDR3 runs to 14 residues. Trimming stripped 2 bases from V and 2 bases from J, with 10 bases between. CDR1 and CDR2 (germline): LNHDA, SQIVND (reference sequence). The CDR3 coding sequence is TGTGCCAGTAGTATACAAGTCGGACCCTACGAGCAGTACTTC. Its protein product is CASSIQVGPYEQYF.

The chain links TRBV28 to TRBJ1-5; perhaps TRBD1 as D (5 bases). The CDR3 covers 14 residues. The germline CDR1 and CDR2 sequences are MDHEN and SYDVKM. Deletions cut 4 bases from V and 2 bases from J, with 9 bases between. CDR3 coding DNA: TGTGCCAGCAGTTCTCGGGGCCGCAATCAGCCCCAGCATTTT. This gives the protein CASSSRGRNQPQHF.

The chain employs TRBV28 and TRBJ1-1; D gene uncertain. This CDR3 spans 15 amino acids. The germline CDR1 and CDR2 sequences are MDHEN and SYDVKM. Between the trimmed V and J ends, which lost 5 bases and 1 base, there was a span of 14 bases. CDR3 sequence: CASSKGATGNTEAFF. The CDR3, as DNA: TGTGCCAGCAGTAAGGGAGCGACGGGGAACACTGAAGCTTTCTTT.

The rearrangement links TRBV27 to TRBJ2-5; D might be TRBD1 or TRBD2, each matching 5 bases. The V gene's germline CDR1 is MNHEY and CDR2 SMNVEV (reference sequence). This CDR3 has 15 amino acids. V lost 7 bases and J lost 3, with 18 bases in between. CDR3 amino acids: CASTKTGDPEETQYF. As DNA, the CDR3 is TGTGCCAGCACGAAAACCGGGGACCCCGAAGAGACCCAGTACTTC.